Sequencing of this T cell receptor (beta chain) was carried out in a study of T cell repertoires in aging, cancer and after chemotherapy. For the study at large: Healthy donor repertoires were recorded over several months to years and showed clear clonal overlap. Study-wide results and caveats: In healthy donors, age-related TCR diversity loss mainly reflected lost richness.

There are a few counts of this clonotype. Its antigen remains unknown. The template was genomic DNA from peripheral blood, not RNA. From germline, CDR1 is MNHEY and CDR2 SMNVEV (reference sequence). Trimming shortened V by 5 bases and J by 7 bases, and 26 bases separated the two germline ends. The CDR3 sequence is 18 residues long. Multiplex touch-down PCR with TRB-A/B primers amplified rearranged V-D-J TRB sequences. TCRdb passed the multiplex PCR reads through MiXCR, listing each CDR3 protein once. The data hold 10,000 or so distinct CDR3 sequences, with less than 30% observed a single time. Sequenced input: blood. The source of this sequence is a human donor in good health. The chain links TRBV27 to TRBJ2-2; D might be TRBD1 or TRBD2, each matching 5 bases. The chain's CDR3 is CASSTFRGGGESHGELFF. CDR3 coding DNA: TGTGCCAGCAGTACCTTCCGGGGTGGGGGAGAGTCACACGGGGAGCTGTTTTTT.